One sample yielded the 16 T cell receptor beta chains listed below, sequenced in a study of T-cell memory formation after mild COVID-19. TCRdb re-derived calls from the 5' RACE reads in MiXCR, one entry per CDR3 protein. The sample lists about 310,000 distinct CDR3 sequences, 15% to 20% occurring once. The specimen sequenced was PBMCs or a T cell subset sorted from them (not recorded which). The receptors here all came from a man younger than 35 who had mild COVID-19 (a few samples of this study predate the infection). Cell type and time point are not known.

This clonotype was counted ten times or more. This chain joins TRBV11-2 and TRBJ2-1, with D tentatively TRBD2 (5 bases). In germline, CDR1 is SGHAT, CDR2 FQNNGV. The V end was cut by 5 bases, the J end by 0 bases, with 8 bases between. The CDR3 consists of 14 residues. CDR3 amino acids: CASSLTSSYNEQFF. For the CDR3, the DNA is TGTGCCAGCAGCCTCACTAGCTCCTACAATGAGCAGTTCTTC.

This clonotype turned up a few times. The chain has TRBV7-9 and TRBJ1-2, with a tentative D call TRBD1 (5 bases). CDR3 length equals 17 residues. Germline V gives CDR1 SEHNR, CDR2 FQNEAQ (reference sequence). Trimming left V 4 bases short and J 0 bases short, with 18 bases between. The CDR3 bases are TGTGCCAGCAGCTCCCGAGGGGCGGCAGGAGCTAACTATGGCTACACCTTC. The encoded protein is CASSSRGAAGANYGYTF. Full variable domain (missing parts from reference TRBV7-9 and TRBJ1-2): DTGVSQNPRHKITKRGQNVTFRCDPISEHNRLYWYRQTLGQGPEFLTYFQNEAQLEKSRLLSDRFSAERPKGSFSTLEIQRTEQGDSAMYLCASSSRGAAGANYGYTFGSGTRLTVV.

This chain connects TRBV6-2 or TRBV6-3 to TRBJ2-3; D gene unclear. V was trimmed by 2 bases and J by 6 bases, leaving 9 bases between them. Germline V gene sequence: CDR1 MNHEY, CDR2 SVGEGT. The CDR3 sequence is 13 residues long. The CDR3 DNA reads TGTGCCAGCAGTTACGTCCGTGTCGATACGCAGTATTTT. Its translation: CASSYVRVDTQYF.

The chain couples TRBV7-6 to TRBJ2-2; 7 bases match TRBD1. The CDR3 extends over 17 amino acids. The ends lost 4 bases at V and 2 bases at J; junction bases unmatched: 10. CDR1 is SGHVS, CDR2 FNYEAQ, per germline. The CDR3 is CASSSTTGQRNTGELFF. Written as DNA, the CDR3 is TGTGCCAGCAGCTCGACCACGGGACAGAGAAACACCGGGGAGCTGTTTTTT.

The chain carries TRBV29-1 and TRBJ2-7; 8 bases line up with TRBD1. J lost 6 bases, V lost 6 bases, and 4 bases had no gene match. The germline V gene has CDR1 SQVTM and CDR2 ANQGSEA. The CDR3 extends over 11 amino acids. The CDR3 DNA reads TGCAGCGTCGTTACAGGGGGCGAGCAGTACGTC. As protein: CSVVTGGEQYV.

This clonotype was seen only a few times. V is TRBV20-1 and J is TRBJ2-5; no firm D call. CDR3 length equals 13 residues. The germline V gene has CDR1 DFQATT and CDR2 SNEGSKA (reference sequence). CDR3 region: CSAPRSPRETQYF. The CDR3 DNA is TGCAGCGCCCCCCGGAGCCCACGGGAGACCCAGTACTTC.

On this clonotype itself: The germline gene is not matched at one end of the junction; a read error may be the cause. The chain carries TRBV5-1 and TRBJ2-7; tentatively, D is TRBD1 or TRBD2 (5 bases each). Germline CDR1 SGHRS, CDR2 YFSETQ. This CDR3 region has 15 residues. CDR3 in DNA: TGCGCCAGCAGCTTGGCCGGGACGGTCTCCTACAAGCAGTACTTC. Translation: CASSLAGTVSYKQYF.

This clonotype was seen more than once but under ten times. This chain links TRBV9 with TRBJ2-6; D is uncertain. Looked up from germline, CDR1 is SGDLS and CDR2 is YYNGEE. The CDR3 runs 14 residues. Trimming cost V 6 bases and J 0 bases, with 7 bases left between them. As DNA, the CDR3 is TGTGCCAGCACGCAGGCCTCTGGGGCCAACGTCCTGACTTTC. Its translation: CASTQASGANVLTF.

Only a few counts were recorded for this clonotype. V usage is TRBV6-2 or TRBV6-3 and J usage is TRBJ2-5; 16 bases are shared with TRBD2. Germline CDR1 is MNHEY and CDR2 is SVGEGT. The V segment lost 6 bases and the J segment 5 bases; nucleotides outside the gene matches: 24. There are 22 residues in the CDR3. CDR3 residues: CASRTEDPGTSGGANVLETQYF. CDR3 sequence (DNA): TGTGCCAGCAGGACGGAGGACCCCGGGACTAGCGGGGGGGCGAACGTTCTCGAGACCCAGTACTTC.

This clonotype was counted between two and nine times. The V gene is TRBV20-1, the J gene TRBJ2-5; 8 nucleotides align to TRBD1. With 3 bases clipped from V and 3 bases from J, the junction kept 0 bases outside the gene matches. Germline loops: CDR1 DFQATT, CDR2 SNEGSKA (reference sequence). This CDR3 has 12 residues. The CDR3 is CSARTGEETQYF. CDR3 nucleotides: TGCAGTGCTAGGACAGGGGAAGAGACCCAGTACTTC.

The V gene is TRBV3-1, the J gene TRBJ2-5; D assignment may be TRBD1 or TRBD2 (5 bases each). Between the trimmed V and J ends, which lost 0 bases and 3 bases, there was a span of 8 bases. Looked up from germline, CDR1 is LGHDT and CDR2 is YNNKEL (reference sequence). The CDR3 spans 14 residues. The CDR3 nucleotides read TGTGCCAGCAGCCAAGATTGGGGGAAAGAGACCCAGTACTTC. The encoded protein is CASSQDWGKETQYF.

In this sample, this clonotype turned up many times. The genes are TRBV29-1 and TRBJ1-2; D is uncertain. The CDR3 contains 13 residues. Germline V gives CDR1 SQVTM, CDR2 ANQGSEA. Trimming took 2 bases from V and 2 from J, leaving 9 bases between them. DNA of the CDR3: TGCAGCGTTGAACGCCCCAGGAACTATGGCTACACCTTC. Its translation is CSVERPRNYGYTF.

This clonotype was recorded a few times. The CDR3 loop is CASSLEGTGFYNEQFF. The CDR3 nucleotides read TGCGCCAGCAGCTTGGAGGGGACAGGGTTCTACAATGAGCAGTTCTTC. V is TRBV5-1 and J is TRBJ2-1; TRBD1 agrees at 9 bases. The length of the CDR3 is 16 residues. V was pared by 0 bases and J by 3 bases, with 4 bases of the junction left unmatched. Germline CDR1 SGHRS, CDR2 YFSETQ.

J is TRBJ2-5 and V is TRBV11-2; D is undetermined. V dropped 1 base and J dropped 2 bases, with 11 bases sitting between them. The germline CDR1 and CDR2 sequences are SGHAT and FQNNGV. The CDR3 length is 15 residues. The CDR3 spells CASSLGQVLQETQYF. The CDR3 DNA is TGTGCCAGCAGCTTAGGTCAGGTACTACAAGAGACCCAGTACTTC.

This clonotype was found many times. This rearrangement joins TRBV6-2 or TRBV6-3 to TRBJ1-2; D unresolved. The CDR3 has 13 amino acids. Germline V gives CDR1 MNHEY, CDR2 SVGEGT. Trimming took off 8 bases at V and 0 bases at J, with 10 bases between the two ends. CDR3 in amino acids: CASWTLANYGYTF. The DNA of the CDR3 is TGTGCCAGCTGGACGCTAGCTAACTATGGCTACACCTTC.

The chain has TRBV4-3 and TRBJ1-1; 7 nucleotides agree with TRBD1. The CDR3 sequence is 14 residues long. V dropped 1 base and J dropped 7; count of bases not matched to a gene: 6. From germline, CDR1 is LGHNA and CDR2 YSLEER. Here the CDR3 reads CASSQVYRDSEAFF. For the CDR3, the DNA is TGCGCCAGCAGCCAAGTCTACCGGGACAGTGAAGCTTTCTTT.